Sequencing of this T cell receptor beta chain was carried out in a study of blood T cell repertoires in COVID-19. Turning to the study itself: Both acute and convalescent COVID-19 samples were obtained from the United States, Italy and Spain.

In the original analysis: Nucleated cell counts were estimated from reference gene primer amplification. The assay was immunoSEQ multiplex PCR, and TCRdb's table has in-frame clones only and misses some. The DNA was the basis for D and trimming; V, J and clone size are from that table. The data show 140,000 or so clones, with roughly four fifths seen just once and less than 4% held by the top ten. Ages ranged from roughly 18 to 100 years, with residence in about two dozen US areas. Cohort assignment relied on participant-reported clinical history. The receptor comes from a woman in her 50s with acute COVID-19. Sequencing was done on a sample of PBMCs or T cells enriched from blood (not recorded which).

In nucleotides, the CDR3 is TGTGCCAGCAGCTTAGAGTATAGTGCAGATACGCAGTATTTT. Protein sequence: CASSLEYSADTQYF. V usage is TRBV7-2 and J usage is TRBJ2-3, with no clear D. The CDR3 covers 14 residues. V shed 1 base and J shed 4 bases, with 9 bases lying between them. From germline, CDR1 is SGHTA and CDR2 FQGNSA.